The sequence of this TCR beta chain was determined in a study of T cell changes during pregnancy in multiple sclerosis. Using immunoSEQ multiplex PCR, the repertoire was profiled, and TCRdb retains in-frame clones only, with some absent. The sample lists 80,000 to 95,000 clones, approximately 92% seen once, with 1.2% to 1.5% in the top ten. Germline assignment: CDR1 SGHAT and CDR2 FQNNGV. J was trimmed by 5 bases and V by 1 base; bases with no gene match: 10. The CDR3 has 16 residues. The origin of this receptor is a female donor in good health, enrolled as a control in a pregnancy study. The V call is TRBV11-2, the J call TRBJ1-1; 7 bases line up with TRBD1. The material was peripheral blood, obtained in the third trimester of pregnancy. CDR3 DNA: TGTGCCAGCAGCTTAGGGTATGAGGGGGCTAGTACTGAAGCTTTCTTT. It yields the protein CASSLGYEGASTEAFF.